This T cell receptor (beta chain) was sequenced for a study of immune evolution from preneoplasia to lung adenocarcinoma. In the study overall: HLA loss of heterozygosity: less than 9% AIS, about 15% MIA, roughly 35% ADC, none AAH.

Patients had resection in Japan or China between 2014 and 2017. General study points: Top clone frequencies peaked in normal lung, apparently declining through invasive adenocarcinoma. Normal lung had highest clonality; later lesions appeared denser, more diverse.

Sequencing used immunoSEQ multiplex PCR; TCRdb keeps in-frame clones, though not all of them. The sample contains several thousand clones, 75% to 85% of which appear only once. The V and J ends lost 2 bases and 3 bases respectively, with 10 bases between them. The CDR3 runs to 14 residues. Germline CDR1 reads MNHGY; CDR2 reads SAAAGT. For this clone: What it binds is unknown.

This TCR was recovered from a donor aged 70 or older with lung adenocarcinoma. J is TRBJ1-2 and V is TRBV6-8; unclear D gene. The sequenced sample consisted of FFPE lung adenocarcinoma in situ tissue. This chain's CDR3 is CASSYPRTYYGYTF. The CDR3 DNA is TGTGCCAGCAGTTACCCCAGGACTTACTATGGCTACACCTTC.